Presented here are 32 T cell receptor beta chains from one specimen sequenced in a study of OX40 agonist ivuxolimab in advanced cancers. Sequencing used immunoSEQ multiplex PCR; TCRdb keeps in-frame clones, though not all of them. This sample has tens of thousands of clones; more than 85% occur once, and the top ten carry 2% to 3%. This sample comprised CD4+ or CD8+ T cells sorted from blood, obtained in a trial of the OX40 agonist ivuxolimab. Source of these receptors: an adult with an advanced solid tumor such as melanoma, head and neck, liver or kidney cancer.

The J gene is TRBJ1-3, the V gene TRBV6-5; 9 bases line up with TRBD1. Trimming cost V 6 bases and J 3 bases; bases outside gene matches: 3. Germline V gene data show CDR1 as MNHEY and CDR2 as SVGAGI. This CDR3 spans 14 amino acids. The CDR3 spells CASRGQGFGNTIYF. In nucleotides, the CDR3 is TGTGCCAGCAGGGGACAGGGATTTGGAAACACCATATATTTT.

The V gene is TRBV19, the J gene TRBJ2-3, with 8 bases identical to TRBD1. This CDR3 has 14 residues. Germline-derived CDR1 and CDR2 are LNHDA and SQIVND (reference sequence). Trimming at V came to 7 bases and at J to 0 bases, leaving 3 bases not matched to a gene. CDR3 in amino acids: CASTRTGSTDTQYF. In DNA, the CDR3 is TGTGCCAGTACCAGGACAGGGAGCACAGATACGCAGTATTTT.

As concerns this clone: A read error may produce the germline difference seen at one junction end. CDR3 DNA sequence: TGCAGTGCTAGGGACGTAGACAGGCCCATCTTC. This encodes CSARDVDRPIF. This chain links TRBV20-1 with TRBJ2-4; D is perhaps TRBD1 (6 bases). This CDR3 is 11 amino acids long. Germline loops: CDR1 DFQATT, CDR2 SNEGSKA (reference sequence).

This chain uses TRBV5-1 with TRBJ2-2; 11 bases line up with TRBD2. CDR1 and CDR2 (germline): SGHRS, YFSETQ. V lost 1 base, J lost 8 bases, and 7 bases stayed unmatched. The CDR3 extends over 16 amino acids. The CDR3: CASSLSLAGGRGELFF. As DNA, the CDR3 is TGCGCCAGCAGCTTGTCGCTAGCGGGAGGTCGTGGGGAGCTGTTTTTT.

The chain links TRBV28 to TRBJ1-2, with 7 bases lining up with TRBD1. The CDR3 totals 14 residues. V shed 5 bases and J 4 bases; nucleotides not matched to a gene: 7. Looked up from germline, CDR1 is MDHEN and CDR2 is SYDVKM. The CDR3 region has the DNA TGTGCCAGCAGTGAGGGACAGAAAATCTATGGCTACACCTTC. Translating it yields CASSEGQKIYGYTF.

The chain couples TRBV14 to TRBJ2-5; D not resolved. The CDR3 sequence is 14 residues long. V lost 4 bases, J lost 1 base, and 10 bases lay in between. The germline V gene encodes CDR1 SGHDN and CDR2 FVKESK. CDR3 amino acids: CASSRGYSQETQYF. Written as DNA, the CDR3 is TGTGCCAGCAGCCGTGGCTACAGCCAAGAGACCCAGTACTTC.

This clone was recorded once. The chain employs TRBV9 and TRBJ2-7; the D gene is possibly TRBD1 (5 bases). The germline gives CDR1 SGDLS, CDR2 YYNGEE. V was cut by 2 bases and J by 3 bases, with 9 bases left in between. This CDR3 has 13 amino acids. In DNA form, the CDR3 reads TGTGCCAGCAGCGTGGGGCAGAACTACGAGCAGTACTTC. Translation gives CASSVGQNYEQYF.

The chain recombines TRBV7-6 with TRBJ2-5; TRBD2 aligns across 14 bases. Losses at the gene ends were 5 bases for V and 4 bases for J; bases not matched to a gene: 3. The CDR3 length is 15 residues. The germline V gene encodes CDR1 SGHVS and CDR2 FNYEAQ. This chain's CDR3 is CASSQGLAGGETQYF. The CDR3 coding sequence is TGTGCCAGCAGCCAAGGACTAGCGGGAGGAGAGACCCAGTACTTC. Supplemented by reference TRBV7-6 and TRBJ2-5, the full variable domain reads GAGVSQSPRYKVTKRGQDVALRCDPISGHVSLYWYRQALGQGPEFLTYFNYEAQQDKSGLPNDRFSAERPEGSISTLTIQRTEQRDSAMYRCASSQGLAGGETQYFGPGTRLLVL.

The chain has TRBV6-1 and TRBJ1-1; D gene unclear. Trimming cost V 3 bases and J 8 bases, with 13 bases left between them. The CDR3 contains 13 residues. Germline V lookup: CDR1 MNHNS, CDR2 SASEGT. CDR3 bases: TGTGCCAGCAGTGAGAAGGGAGGCAGGGAAGCTTTCTTT. Translating it yields CASSEKGGREAFF.

V usage is TRBV29-1 and J usage is TRBJ1-5; no reliable D call. This CDR3 has 15 amino acids. Germline loops: CDR1 SQVTM, CDR2 ANQGSEA. The V and J ends lost 6 bases and 7 bases respectively, with 22 bases between them. The DNA of the CDR3 is TGCAGCGTCGGAGACGGGTTCCTTGGTAGCCAGCCCCAGCATTTT. Its translation is CSVGDGFLGSQPQHF.

The CDR3 DNA sequence: TGTGCCAGCAGCTTACGGCGGGAAAAGGTTGAGCAGTTCTTC. It codes for CASSLRREKVEQFF. The chain is built from TRBV7-2 and TRBJ2-1, with D perhaps matching TRBD2 (6 bases). CDR1 is SGHTA and CDR2 is FQGNSA in the germline V gene. V gave up 2 bases and J gave up 9 bases, with 14 bases separating them. This CDR3 has 14 residues.

This clone was detected a few times. This chain links TRBV2 with TRBJ1-2; 8 bases line up with TRBD1. This CDR3 is built from 12 residues. J lost 9 bases, V lost 6 bases, and 6 bases had no gene match. Germline-derived CDR1 and CDR2 are SNHLY and FYNNEI. Here the CDR3 reads CASSQGAQRYTF. The CDR3 DNA follows: TGTGCCAGCAGCCAGGGGGCTCAGCGCTACACCTTC.

This clone was found once. This rearrangement joins TRBV30 to TRBJ1-4; D is uncertain. Trimming took off 2 bases at V and 3 bases at J, with 13 bases between the two ends. Germline loops: CDR1 GTSNPN, CDR2 SVGIG (reference sequence). The CDR3 loop spans 15 amino acids. CDR3 sequence (DNA): TGTGCCTGGAGTATAATTGGCAGGTCTAATGAAAAACTGTTTTTT. Translation: CAWSIIGRSNEKLFF.

The V gene is TRBV29-1, the J gene TRBJ1-4, with D perhaps matching TRBD1 (5 bases). V was shortened by 6 bases and J by 0 bases, with 17 bases between the two germline ends. CDR3 length equals 16 residues. Germline loops: CDR1 SQVTM, CDR2 ANQGSEA. The CDR3 reads CSVAPADSATNEKLFF. Written as DNA, the CDR3 is TGCAGCGTCGCACCGGCTGACAGCGCAACTAATGAAAAACTGTTTTTT.

CDR3 loop: CASSQDRTSGTGIQYF. The DNA of the CDR3 is TGTGCCAGCAGCCAAGACCGGACTAGCGGTACGGGGATTCAGTACTTC. The chain employs TRBV4-2 and TRBJ2-4, with TRBD2 matching over 10 bases. The CDR3 is 16 residues long. Germline CDR1 LGHNA, CDR2 YNFKEQ. The ends lost 0 bases at V and 10 bases at J; junction bases unmatched: 9.

The chain couples TRBV30 to TRBJ1-6, with 9 bases that match TRBD1. V shed 3 bases and J 10 bases; nucleotides not matched to a gene: 4. This CDR3 has 13 amino acids. Looked up from germline, CDR1 is GTSNPN and CDR2 is SVGIG (reference sequence). CDR3 coding DNA: TGTGCCTGGAGGTCCACAGGGGGCTCACCCCTCCACTTT. Translating it yields CAWRSTGGSPLHF.

Only one count was recorded for this clone. V usage is TRBV21-1 and J usage is TRBJ2-4. TRBV21-1 is labeled a pseudogene. The CDR3 is 15 residues long. CDR3 sequence: CASSPGGVRCDIQYF. The DNA for the CDR3 is TGTGCCAGCAGCCCGGGCGGCGTCAGGTGCGACATTCAGTACTTC.

CDR3 sequence: CASSPKGGSNTGELFF. The CDR3 DNA reads TGTGCCAGCAGCCCCAAAGGCGGGTCCAACACCGGGGAGCTGTTTTTT. The chain carries TRBV7-3 and TRBJ2-2, with D possibly matching TRBD2 (5 bases). The CDR3 length is 16 residues. Germline V gene lookup returns CDR1 SGHTA and CDR2 FQGTGA. V was trimmed by 5 bases and J by 2 bases, leaving 15 bases between them.

The rearrangement uses TRBV6-1 and TRBJ2-7; TRBD1 aligns across 10 bases. The CDR3 covers 13 residues. CDR1 is MNHNS, CDR2 SASEGT, per germline. Losses at the gene ends were 6 bases for V and 3 bases for J; bases not matched to a gene: 2. Here the CDR3 DNA reads TGTGCCAGCAGACGGGACAGGGGCTACGAGCAGTACTTC. Protein product: CASRRDRGYEQYF.

The rearrangement uses TRBV18 and TRBJ2-2, with a possible D match to TRBD2 (6 bases). There are 15 residues in the CDR3. The V end was cut by 0 bases, the J end by 5 bases, with 10 bases between. The germline CDR1 and CDR2 sequences are KGHSH and LQKENI. The CDR3 loop is CASSPPGSYTGELFF. As DNA, the CDR3 is TGTGCCAGCTCACCACCCGGGAGTTATACCGGGGAGCTGTTTTTT.

The chain carries TRBV5-4 and TRBJ2-2; 11 bases match TRBD2. CDR3 size: 16 residues. V trimming: 4 bases; J trimming: 4 bases; junction bases outside the gene matches: 6. Germline CDR1 reads SGHNT; CDR2 reads YYREEE (reference sequence). The DNA of the CDR3 is TGTGCCAGCAGCCCCGGGACTAGCGGATTCACCGGGGAGCTGTTTTTT. It translates to CASSPGTSGFTGELFF.

The chain employs TRBV7-9 and TRBJ2-1; unclear D gene. The CDR3 extends over 13 amino acids. V gave up 1 base and J gave up 2 bases, with 3 bases separating them. Looked up from germline, CDR1 is SEHNR and CDR2 is FQNEAQ (reference sequence). The DNA of the CDR3 is TGTGCCAGCAGCTTAGTGGCCTACAATGAGCAGTTCTTC. Residues: CASSLVAYNEQFF. Looking up the rest from reference TRBV7-9 and TRBJ2-1 gives the full variable domain: DTGVSQNPRHKITKRGQNVTFRCDPISEHNRLYWYRQTLGQGPEFLTYFQNEAQLEKSRLLSDRFSAERPKGSFSTLEIQRTEQGDSAMYLCASSLVAYNEQFFGPGTRLTVL.

The chain has TRBV28 and TRBJ1-6; 9 bases are shared with TRBD1. This CDR3 comprises 17 residues. Germline CDR1 MDHEN, CDR2 SYDVKM. J lost 2 bases, V lost 2 bases, and 4 bases had no gene match. CDR3 sequence: CASSLDTGGAYNSPLHF. DNA for the CDR3: TGTGCCAGCAGTTTAGACACAGGGGGCGCCTATAATTCACCCCTCCACTTT.

The chain couples TRBV19 to TRBJ2-7, with D perhaps assigned TRBD1 or TRBD2 (5 bases each). CDR1 is LNHDA, CDR2 SQIVND, per germline (reference sequence). V shed 4 bases and J shed 5 bases, with 12 bases lying between them. The CDR3 is 13 amino acids. The CDR3 nucleotides are TGTGCCAGTAGTAATGCGAGGGGAGACGAGCAGTACTTC. Amino acids: CASSNARGDEQYF.

The CDR3 DNA is TGTGCCAGCAGCTTGAGGCAATACACCGGGGAGCTGTTTTTT. It is translated as CASSLRQYTGELFF. V is TRBV5-4 and J is TRBJ2-2; no firm D call. V lost 1 base and J 3 bases, leaving 7 bases between the germline ends. This CDR3 region has 14 residues. Germline V gives CDR1 SGHNT, CDR2 YYREEE (reference sequence). The full variable domain, its missing parts supplied by reference TRBV5-4 and TRBJ2-2, is ETGVTQSPTHLIKTRGQQVTLRCSSQSGHNTVSWYQQALGQGPQFIFQYYREEENGRGNFPPRFSGLQFPNYSSELNVNALELDDSALYLCASSLRQYTGELFFGEGSRLTVL.

In DNA form, the CDR3 reads TGCAGTGCTTTCAGGCAGAGGGACCTGTTCTTC. It encodes CSAFRQRDLFF. The chain combines TRBV20-1 with TRBJ2-1; D tentatively reads TRBD1 or TRBD2 (5 bases each). The CDR3 consists of 11 residues. CDR1 is DFQATT and CDR2 is SNEGSKA in the germline V gene (reference sequence). Trimming removed 5 bases at V and 15 bases at J, with 17 bases between.

This sequence joins TRBV4-2 and TRBJ1-1; 10 positions match TRBD1. V dropped 3 bases and J dropped 8; count of bases not matched to a gene: 0. This CDR3 has 12 amino acids. Germline-derived CDR1 and CDR2 are LGHNA and YNFKEQ. This CDR3 reads CASSQTGGEAFF. The CDR3 coding sequence is TGTGCCAGCAGCCAGACAGGGGGCGAAGCTTTCTTT.

The table lists this clone with a few counts. J is TRBJ2-2 and V is TRBV2; 12 bases align to TRBD2. J was trimmed by 4 bases and V by 6 bases; bases with no gene match: 3. The CDR3 extends over 15 amino acids. The germline gives CDR1 SNHLY, CDR2 FYNNEI. Written as DNA, the CDR3 is TGTGCCAGCAGGGGGGGACTAGCGGGCACCGGGGAGCTGTTTTTT. Translating it yields CASRGGLAGTGELFF.

The J gene is TRBJ2-5, the V gene TRBV18; no clear D. Germline V gives CDR1 KGHSH, CDR2 LQKENI. V was shortened by 2 bases and J by 7 bases, with 14 bases between the two germline ends. The CDR3 spans 14 residues. In DNA form, the CDR3 reads TGTGCCAGCTCACCAGGAGCCACCAGGAGGACCCAGTACTTC. It specifies CASSPGATRRTQYF.

The chain links TRBV28 to TRBJ2-2; 13 nucleotides match TRBD2. Germline CDR1 reads MDHEN; CDR2 reads SYDVKM. Trimming removed 8 bases from V and 0 bases from J; junction bases left unmatched: 3. The CDR3 contains 16 residues. The DNA of the CDR3 is TGTGCCAGCGGGACTAGCGGGGCCCCGAACACCGGGGAGCTGTTTTTT. Protein sequence: CASGTSGAPNTGELFF.

The V call is TRBV6-1, the J call TRBJ2-3, with a possible D match to TRBD2 (6 bases). CDR3 size: 15 residues. Germline values: CDR1 MNHNS, CDR2 SASEGT. Trimming removed 0 bases at V and 0 bases at J, with 7 bases between. Written as DNA, the CDR3 is TGTGCCAGCAGTGAAGCCGGGACTAGCACAGATACGCAGTATTTT. This translates into CASSEAGTSTDTQYF.

V usage is TRBV11-2 and J usage is TRBJ2-7, with D uncertain. CDR3 length: 15 residues. The germline V gene has CDR1 SGHAT and CDR2 FQNNGV. Trimming removed 0 bases at V and 2 bases at J, with 11 bases between. CDR3 protein: CASSLDESVPYEQYF. The CDR3 bases are TGTGCCAGCAGCTTAGACGAGTCAGTTCCCTACGAGCAGTACTTC.